This TCR beta chain was identified in a study of vaccination effects on CD4 cells after COVID-19. The wider study: Sampling occurred a median 72 days post second dose, range 14 to 241.

About this clone: What it recognizes is unknown.

Whole-study results and caveats: Relatively few convalescent patients took part in the study, which had no early post-infection timepoints. Marked contraction was observed in infection-induced and vaccine-induced clones late after vaccination.

Antigen-specific CD4+ T cells were expanded (with viral peptide pools) by the ViraFEST assay ahead of sequencing. Once cultured for approximately ten days, the cells underwent separation to obtain CD4+ T cells. It was two doses of either the BNT162b2 or mRNA-1273 vaccine that participants received. The protocol was immunoSEQ multiplex PCR, while the TCRdb copy is restricted to in-frame clones and leaves out a portion. The table shows more than 9,500 clones, with approximately 71% occurring only once. The sample was CD4+ T cells from PBMCs cultured with SARS-CoV-2 spike peptides, taken after COVID-19 vaccination. The TCR sequence derives from a human donor who received a COVID-19 vaccine.

CDR3 protein: CASVQGVGASEQYF. As DNA, the CDR3 is TGTGCCAGCGTCCAGGGGGTCGGGGCTAGCGAGCAGTACTTC. The chain combines TRBV10-3 with TRBJ2-7; 7 nucleotides line up with TRBD1. The CDR3 extends over 14 amino acids. Germline CDR1 and CDR2: ENHRY and SYGVKD. V was pared by 10 bases and J by 6 bases, with 15 bases of the junction left unmatched.